The 5 T cell receptor beta chains below all came from one sample that was sequenced in a study of shared clonotypes between healthy human individuals. TCRdb keeps only in-frame clones here, not all; method: immunoSEQ multiplex PCR. Of under 350,000 clones listed, about nine tenths are singletons. Sequenced sample: memory CD8+ T cells sorted from blood. Subset noted: CD45RO+ cells pooled with CCR7-negative TemRA cells. The receptors shown here come from a man between 18 and 29 years old in good health.

This clone was observed a few times. This chain links TRBV5-1 with TRBJ1-1, with D hard to call. The CDR3 is made up of 13 amino acids. V was clipped by 0 bases and J by 5 bases, with 8 bases between them. CDR1 is SGHRS, CDR2 YFSETQ, per germline. CDR3 DNA: TGCGCCAGCAGCTTGGTTAGTGGGACTGAAGCTTTCTTT. It specifies CASSLVSGTEAFF.

This clone appeared a single time. V usage is TRBV5-4 and J usage is TRBJ2-7; 9 positions agree with TRBD2. J was trimmed by 0 bases and V by 0 bases; bases with no gene match: 1. The CDR3 contains 15 residues. Germline loops: CDR1 SGHNT, CDR2 YYREEE (reference sequence). CDR3 amino acids: CASSLDSGGSYEQYF. The CDR3 DNA sequence: TGTGCCAGCAGCTTGGATAGCGGGGGCTCCTACGAGCAGTACTTC. The full variable domain, in which reference TRBV5-4 and TRBJ2-7 provide the parts outside the CDR3, is ETGVTQSPTHLIKTRGQQVTLRCSSQSGHNTVSWYQQALGQGPQFIFQYYREEENGRGNFPPRFSGLQFPNYSSELNVNALELDDSALYLCASSLDSGGSYEQYFGPGTRLTVT.

This clone appeared a single time. This chain uses TRBV13 with TRBJ1-3; 7 bases are shared with TRBD1. Germline trimming cut 5 bases from V and 0 bases from J; bases unmatched to any gene: 4. Germline V gene sequence: CDR1 PRHDT, CDR2 FYEKMQ (reference sequence). The CDR3 totals 15 residues. This CDR3 reads CASSIWDSSGNTIYF. In DNA form, the CDR3 reads TGTGCCAGCAGCATATGGGACAGCTCTGGAAACACCATATATTTT.

J is TRBJ2-7 and V is TRBV4-1; tentative D call: TRBD2 (7 bases). V gave up 1 base and J gave up 6 bases, with 16 bases separating them. This CDR3 contains 15 residues. Germline V gives CDR1 MGHRA, CDR2 YSYEKL. The CDR3 region has the DNA TGCGCCAGCAGCCAAGGGGGAGGGGGGCTGGTCGAGCAGTACTTC. This gives the protein CASSQGGGGLVEQYF.

The gene calls are TRBV11-3 and TRBJ2-2; D call uncertain. CDR3 length: 14 residues. Trimming took off 1 base at V and 4 bases at J, with 7 bases between the two ends. The germline V gene has CDR1 SGHNT and CDR2 YENEEA. CDR3: CASSLALGTGELFF. The CDR3 DNA follows: TGTGCCAGCAGCTTAGCCCTCGGCACCGGGGAGCTGTTTTTT.